This note documents a single TCR beta chain sequence. These data are taken from a study of blood T cell repertoires in COVID-19. In the study overall: In each case, the material was cDNA or gDNA derived from T cells, B-cell-depleted T cells, or PBMCs.

Germline values: CDR1 LGHNA, CDR2 YNFKEQ. J lost 8 bases, V lost 0 bases, and 1 base had no gene match. The CDR3 contains 13 residues. The method was immunoSEQ multiplex PCR; TCRdb's version includes in-frame clones alone and lacks a portion of them. The sample holds about 24,000 clones, 70% to 90% seen once. This sequence joins TRBV4-2 and TRBJ2-3, with TRBD2 matching over 8 bases. What was sequenced was peripheral blood. The receptor was isolated from a woman in her seventies with COVID-19, enrolled during active disease. CDR3 region: CASSQDLAGTQYF. For the CDR3, the DNA is TGTGCCAGCAGCCAAGATCTAGCGGGTACGCAGTATTTT.